This TCR beta chain was obtained from a study of CD8 T cells in ankylosing spondylitis. One entry per CDR3 protein results from TCRdb running MiXCR on the 5' RACE reads. This sample has 250,000 to 400,000 distinct CDR3 sequences; roughly 11% occur once, and the top ten carry more than 7%. Between the trimmed V and J ends, which lost 5 bases and 3 bases, there was a span of 14 bases. This CDR3 comprises 15 residues. Germline V gene lookup returns CDR1 LGHNA and CDR2 YSLEER. The sequencing sample was made of blood, either unsorted or a sorted T cell fraction (not recorded which). The origin of this receptor is a female donor with ankylosing spondylitis or in good health (not recorded which). J is TRBJ1-5 and V is TRBV4-3; a possible D gene is TRBD1 (5 bases). The CDR3 is CASSSGHRDNQPQHF. The CDR3 nucleotides are TGCGCCAGCAGCTCCGGACACCGAGACAATCAGCCCCAGCATTTT.